This TCR beta chain was sequenced in a study of cytomegalovirus exposure and HLA in healthy donors. Both 60 Vbeta primers and 13 Jbeta primers went into the PCR. Repertoires were generated with immunoSEQ multiplex PCR, while TCRdb's copy carries only in-frame clones and drops some. This table holds 50,000 to 55,000 clones, about 71% found once. This sequence was found in a woman aged 45-65 years in good health and CMV-seropositive. The sequenced sample was PBMCs.

The CDR3 nucleotides read TGTGCCAGCAGCTTCACAGGGAAGAACACCGGGGAGCTGTTTTTT. Its translation: CASSFTGKNTGELFF. This chain uses TRBV5-4 with TRBJ2-2, with D tentatively TRBD1 (6 bases). This CDR3 spans 15 amino acids. The germline V and J ends were trimmed by 2 bases and 1 base, with 9 bases remaining between them. Germline V gene sequence: CDR1 SGHNT, CDR2 YYREEE (reference sequence).